This TCR beta chain comes out of a study of T cell responses to AZD1222 COVID-19 vaccine. Whole-study findings and limits: Spike-specific TCR repertoires showed rising breadth and depth after two AZD1222 doses. At baseline, just a handful of AZD1222 recipients tested seropositive. Mapped onto spike, vaccine-associated CD4 TCRs spanned it and were dominant at 160-218 and 743-854.

With respect to this clone: No antigen is known for it.

Measured with immunoSEQ multiplex PCR; TCRdb has only the in-frame clones, and not every one. Of more than 120,000 clones listed, under 90% are singletons. V dropped 3 bases and J dropped 1 base, with 13 bases sitting between them. The V gene's germline CDR1 is SNHLY and CDR2 FYNNEI. The CDR3 covers 17 residues. The sequence was obtained from an adult who received the AZD1222 COVID-19 vaccine. This chain connects TRBV2 to TRBJ2-6, with D possibly matching TRBD2 (6 bases). The source material was peripheral blood, sampled 28 days after the second AZD1222 dose. The CDR3 DNA follows: TGTGCCAGCAGTGACGGGACTGCGCGATCTGGGGCCAACGTCCTGACTTTC. Translation gives CASSDGTARSGANVLTF.